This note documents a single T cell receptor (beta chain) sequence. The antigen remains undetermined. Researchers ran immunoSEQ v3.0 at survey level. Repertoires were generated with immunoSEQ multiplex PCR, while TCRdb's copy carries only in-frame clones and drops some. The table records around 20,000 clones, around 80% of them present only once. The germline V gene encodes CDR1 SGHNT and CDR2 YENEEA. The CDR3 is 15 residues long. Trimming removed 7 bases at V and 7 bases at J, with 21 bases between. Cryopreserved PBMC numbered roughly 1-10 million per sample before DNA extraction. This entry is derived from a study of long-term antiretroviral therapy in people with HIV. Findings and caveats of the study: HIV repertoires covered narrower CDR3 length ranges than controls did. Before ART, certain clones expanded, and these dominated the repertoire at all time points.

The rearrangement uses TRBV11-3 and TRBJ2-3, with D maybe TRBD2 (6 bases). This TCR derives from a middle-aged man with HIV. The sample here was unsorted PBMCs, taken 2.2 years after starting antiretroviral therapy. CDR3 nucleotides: TGTGCCAGCACCGAAAAGGACGGCGGGGAGTATACGCAGTATTTT. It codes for CASTEKDGGEYTQYF.